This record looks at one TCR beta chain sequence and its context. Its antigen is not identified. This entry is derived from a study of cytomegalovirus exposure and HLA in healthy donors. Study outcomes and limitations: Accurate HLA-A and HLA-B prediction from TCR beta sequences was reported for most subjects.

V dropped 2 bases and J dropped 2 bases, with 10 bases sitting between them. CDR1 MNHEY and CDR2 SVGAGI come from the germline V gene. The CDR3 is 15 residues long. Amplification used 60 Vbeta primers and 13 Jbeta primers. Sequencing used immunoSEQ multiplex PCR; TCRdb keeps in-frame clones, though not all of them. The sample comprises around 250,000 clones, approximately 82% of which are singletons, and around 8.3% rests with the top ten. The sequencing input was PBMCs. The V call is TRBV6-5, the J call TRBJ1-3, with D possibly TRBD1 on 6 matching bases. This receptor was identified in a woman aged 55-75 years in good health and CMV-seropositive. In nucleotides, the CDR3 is TGTGCCAGCAGTTACGGGGGGGCTACTGGAAACACCATATATTTT. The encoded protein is CASSYGGATGNTIYF.